A selection of T cell receptor beta chains follows, all from one sample in a study of OX40 agonist ivuxolimab in advanced cancers. Using immunoSEQ multiplex PCR, the repertoire was profiled, and TCRdb retains in-frame clones only, with some absent. In the table there are about 80,000 clones, around 92% of which are singletons. This specimen was CD4+ or CD8+ T cells sorted from blood, taken in a trial of the OX40 agonist ivuxolimab. The receptors originated from an adult with an advanced solid tumor such as melanoma, head and neck, liver or kidney cancer. Each CDR3 is given with its conserved first and last residue. The order of the fields is CDR3 protein, CDR3 DNA, D gene, clone size, V gene, J gene. A D gene is named only where the DNA matches it firmly. Size tells how often a clone was seen (once, few, many) or the class of an expanded clone, and some rows leave it out.

CDR3aa: CASSFGLGGYTF
CDR3nt: TGTGCCAGCAGTTTTGGGCTCGGAGGCTACACCTTC
d_gene: NA
abundance: NA
v_gene: TRBV28
j_gene: TRBJ1-2

CDR3aa: CASSYRQGTTDTQYF
CDR3nt: TGCGCCAGCAGCTACCGACAGGGGACCACAGATACGCAGTATTTT
d_gene: TRBD1
abundance: NA
v_gene: TRBV5-1
j_gene: TRBJ2-3

CDR3aa: CASSPETGGKMNTEAFF
CDR3nt: TGTGCCAGCAGCCCAGAGACAGGGGGGAAAATGAACACTGAAGCTTTCTTT
d_gene: TRBD1
abundance: NA
v_gene: TRBV9
j_gene: TRBJ1-1

CDR3aa: CASSFPITGTSGETQYF
CDR3nt: TGTGCCAGCAGCTTCCCAATAACCGGGACTAGCGGAGAGACCCAGTACTTC
d_gene: TRBD2
abundance: NA
v_gene: TRBV9
j_gene: TRBJ2-5

CDR3aa: CASSMTGWSEQFF
CDR3nt: TGTGCCAGCAGCATGACAGGTTGGAGTGAGCAGTTCTTC
d_gene: NA
abundance: NA
v_gene: TRBV5-6
j_gene: TRBJ2-1

CDR3aa: CASSFVPGTAEKLFF
CDR3nt: TGTGCCAGCAGTTTCGTTCCCGGGACTGCAGAAAAACTGTTTTTT
d_gene: NA
abundance: NA
v_gene: TRBV6-5
j_gene: TRBJ1-4

CDR3aa: CASTLFGGGVDTQYF
CDR3nt: TGTGCCAGCACCCTTTTCGGGGGGGGAGTGGATACGCAGTATTTT
d_gene: TRBD2
abundance: NA
v_gene: TRBV11-2
j_gene: TRBJ2-3

CDR3aa: CASSETGTDNEQFF
CDR3nt: TGTGCCAGCAGTGAGACGGGGACTGACAATGAGCAGTTCTTC
d_gene: NA
abundance: NA
v_gene: TRBV6-5
j_gene: TRBJ2-1

CDR3aa: CASSRTGAYSNQPQHF
CDR3nt: TGTGCCAGTAGTCGGACAGGGGCATATAGCAATCAGCCCCAGCATTTT
d_gene: TRBD1
abundance: NA
v_gene: TRBV19
j_gene: TRBJ1-5

CDR3aa: CASSERDNEQFF
CDR3nt: TGTGCCAGCAGTGAAAGGGACAATGAGCAGTTCTTC
d_gene: NA
abundance: many
v_gene: TRBV6-4
j_gene: TRBJ2-1

CDR3aa: CASSLQGVGNTEAFF
CDR3nt: TGTGCCAGCAGCTTGCAGGGCGTGGGGAACACTGAAGCTTTCTTT
d_gene: NA
abundance: NA
v_gene: TRBV5-6
j_gene: TRBJ1-1

CDR3aa: CASSFGSYSYNEQFF
CDR3nt: TGTGCCAGCAGTTTCGGGTCCTACTCCTACAATGAGCAGTTCTTC
d_gene: NA
abundance: NA
v_gene: TRBV27
j_gene: TRBJ2-1

CDR3aa: CASGLFLAGGANTGELFF
CDR3nt: TGTGCTAGTGGTTTGTTTCTAGCGGGGGGAGCAAACACCGGGGAGCTGTTTTTT
d_gene: TRBD2
abundance: NA
v_gene: TRBV12-5
j_gene: TRBJ2-2

CDR3aa: CASSLRPGGIYEQYF
CDR3nt: TGTGCCAGCAGTTTAAGGCCGGGGGGCATCTACGAGCAGTACTTC
d_gene: NA
abundance: NA
v_gene: TRBV27
j_gene: TRBJ2-7

CDR3aa: CASSHGRGLGTGELFF
CDR3nt: TGTGCCAGCAGCCACGGTAGGGGATTGGGGACCGGGGAGCTGTTTTTT
d_gene: NA
abundance: NA
v_gene: TRBV4-2
j_gene: TRBJ2-2

CDR3aa: CASSTDGRSNQPQHF
CDR3nt: TGTGCCAGTAGTACCGACGGCAGGTCTAATCAGCCCCAGCATTTT
d_gene: NA
abundance: NA
v_gene: TRBV19
j_gene: TRBJ1-5

CDR3aa: CASSLQRADSGPFYNEQFF
CDR3nt: TGTGCCAGCAGCTTACAACGCGCCGATAGCGGGCCCTTCTACAATGAGCAGTTCTTC
d_gene: TRBD2
abundance: NA
v_gene: TRBV11-2
j_gene: TRBJ2-1

CDR3aa: CASSFEGPLHTDTQYF
CDR3nt: TGCGCCAGCAGCTTTGAGGGCCCGTTACACACAGATACGCAGTATTTT
d_gene: NA
abundance: NA
v_gene: TRBV5-1
j_gene: TRBJ2-3

CDR3aa: CASSVDYSGYTF
CDR3nt: TGTGCCAGCAGCGTAGACTATTCTGGCTACACCTTC
d_gene: NA
abundance: NA
v_gene: TRBV9
j_gene: TRBJ1-2

CDR3aa: CASSETSAVAGEQFF
CDR3nt: TGTGCCAGCAGTGAAACATCCGCGGTAGCGGGGGAGCAGTTCTTC
d_gene: TRBD2
abundance: NA
v_gene: TRBV2
j_gene: TRBJ2-1